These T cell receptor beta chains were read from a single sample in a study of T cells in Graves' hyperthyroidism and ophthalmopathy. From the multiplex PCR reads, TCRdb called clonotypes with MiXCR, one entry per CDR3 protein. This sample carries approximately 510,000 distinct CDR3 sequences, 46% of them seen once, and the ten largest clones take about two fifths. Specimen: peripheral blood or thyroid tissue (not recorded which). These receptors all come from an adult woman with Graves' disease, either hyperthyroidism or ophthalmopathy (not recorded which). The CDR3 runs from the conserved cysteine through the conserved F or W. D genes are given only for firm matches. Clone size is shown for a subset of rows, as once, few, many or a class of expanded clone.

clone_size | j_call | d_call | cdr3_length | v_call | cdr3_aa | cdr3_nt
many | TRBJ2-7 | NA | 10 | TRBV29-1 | CSVEDVAQYF | TGCAGCGTTGAAGATGTGGCGCAGTACTTC
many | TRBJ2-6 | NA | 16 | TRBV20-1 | CSAPKTAHSGANVLTF | TGCAGTGCCCCGAAGACAGCTCACTCTGGGGCCAACGTCCTGACTTTC
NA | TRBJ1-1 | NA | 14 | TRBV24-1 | CATRPPGGNTEAFF | TGTGCCACCAGGCCCCCGGGGGGGAACACTGAAGCTTTCTTT
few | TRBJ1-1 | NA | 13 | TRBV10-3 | CATGAGGDTEAFF | TGTGCCACAGGGGCCGGAGGGGACACTGAAGCTTTCTTT
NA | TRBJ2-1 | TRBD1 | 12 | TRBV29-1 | CSERQGYNEQFF | TGCAGCGAAAGACAGGGTTACAATGAGCAGTTCTTC
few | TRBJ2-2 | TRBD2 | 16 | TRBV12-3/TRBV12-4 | CASSPLSGRPFGELFF | TGTGCCAGCAGCCCTCTTAGCGGGAGGCCTTTCGGGGAGCTGTTTTTT
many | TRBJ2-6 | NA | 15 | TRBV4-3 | CASSQDGAGANVLTF | TGCGCCAGCAGCCAAGATGGGGCTGGGGCCAACGTCCTGACTTTC
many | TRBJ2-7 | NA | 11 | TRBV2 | CASGVGYEQYF | TGTGCCTCCGGAGTCGGGTACGAGCAGTACTTC
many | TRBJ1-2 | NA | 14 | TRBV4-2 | CASSQDRGPYGYTF | TGTGCCAGCAGCCAAGATCGGGGGCCCTATGGCTACACCTTC
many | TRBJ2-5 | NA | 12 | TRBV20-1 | CSASTEQETQYF | TGCAGTGCTAGTACGGAACAAGAGACCCAGTACTTC
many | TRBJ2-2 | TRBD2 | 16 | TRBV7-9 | CASSPTLSGSTGELFF | TGTGCCAGCAGCCCCACCCTTAGCGGGAGCACCGGGGAGCTGTTTTTT
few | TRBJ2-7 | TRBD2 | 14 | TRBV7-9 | CASSASGRSHEQYF | TGTGCCAGCAGTGCTAGCGGGAGGTCCCACGAGCAGTACTTC
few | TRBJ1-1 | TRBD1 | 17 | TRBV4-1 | CASSQDGKGAVNTEAFF | TGCGCCAGCAGCCAAGATGGTAAGGGGGCGGTGAACACTGAAGCTTTCTTT
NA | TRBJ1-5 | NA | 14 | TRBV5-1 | CASSLSGLGQPQHF | TGCGCCAGCAGCTTGAGCGGGTTGGGTCAGCCCCAGCATTTT
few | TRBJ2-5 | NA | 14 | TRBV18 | CASSLTTGQETQYF | TGTGCCAGCTCACTTACGACAGGTCAAGAGACCCAGTACTTC
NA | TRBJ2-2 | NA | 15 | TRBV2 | CASRDRPRNTGELFF | TGTGCCAGCAGAGACCGACCCAGGAACACCGGGGAGCTGTTTTTT
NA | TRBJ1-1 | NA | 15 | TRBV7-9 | CASSLGVRVNTEAFF | TGTGCCAGTAGTCTGGGGGTTCGAGTGAACACTGAAGCTTTCTTT
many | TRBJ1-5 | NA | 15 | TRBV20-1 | CSATRGLGILEPQHF | TGCAGTGCTACGAGGGGTTTGGGGATTTTGGAGCCCCAGCATTTT
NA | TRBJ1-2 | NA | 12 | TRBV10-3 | CAVLRTSYGYTF | TGTGCCGTCCTGAGGACTAGCTATGGCTACACCTTC
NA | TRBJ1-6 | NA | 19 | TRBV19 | CASSKASNTGEGRNSPLHF | TGTGCCAGTAGTAAAGCTAGTAACACCGGGGAGGGACGGAATTCACCCCTCCACTTT
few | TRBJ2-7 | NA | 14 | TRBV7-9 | CASSLAREVDEQYF | TGTGCCAGCAGCTTAGCGAGGGAGGTCGACGAGCAGTACTTC
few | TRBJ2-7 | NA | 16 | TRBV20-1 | CSARVDGRGLTYEQYF | TGCAGTGCTAGAGTTGACGGGAGAGGCCTTACCTACGAGCAGTACTTC
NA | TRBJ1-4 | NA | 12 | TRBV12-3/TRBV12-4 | CASSQDNEKLFF | TGTGCCAGCAGCCAGGACAATGAAAAACTGTTTTTT
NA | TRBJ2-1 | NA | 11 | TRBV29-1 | CSVDSGVEQFF | TGCAGCGTTGACTCAGGGGTTGAGCAGTTCTTC
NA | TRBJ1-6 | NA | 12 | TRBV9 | CASSGFDSPLHF | TGTGCCAGCTCGGGGTTTGATTCACCCCTCCACTTT
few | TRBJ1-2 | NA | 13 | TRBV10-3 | CAIRRDIAPGYTF | TGTGCCATACGACGGGACATCGCACCCGGCTACACCTTC
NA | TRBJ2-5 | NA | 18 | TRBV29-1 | CSVRGIDGYTFGSGTQYF | NA
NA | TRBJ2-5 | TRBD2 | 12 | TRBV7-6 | CASSNPGGTQYF | TGTGCCAGCAGCAACCCGGGAGGGACCCAGTACTTC
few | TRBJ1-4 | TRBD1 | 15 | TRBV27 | CASSLSGTANEKLFF | TGTGCCAGCAGTTTATCCGGGACAGCTAATGAAAAACTGTTTTTT
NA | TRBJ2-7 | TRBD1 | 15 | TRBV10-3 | CAIRTPGQGVNEQYF | TGTGCCATCCGAACTCCGGGACAGGGGGTGAACGAGCAGTACTTC
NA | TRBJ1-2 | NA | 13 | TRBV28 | CASSSPQYGGYTF | TGTGCCAGCAGTTCCCCCCAGTATGGTGGCTACACCTTC
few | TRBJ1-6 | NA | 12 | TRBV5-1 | CASSEDISPLHF | TGCGCCAGCAGCGAGGACATTTCACCCCTCCACTTT
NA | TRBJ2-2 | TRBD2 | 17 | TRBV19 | CASSGLAEIANTGELFF | TGTGCCAGTAGCGGACTAGCGGAGATCGCGAACACCGGGGAGCTGTTTTTT
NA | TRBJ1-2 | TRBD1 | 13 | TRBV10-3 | CAISGQGDDGYTF | TGTGCCATCAGTGGACAGGGGGACGATGGCTACACCTTC
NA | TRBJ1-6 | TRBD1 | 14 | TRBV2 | CAPTGSSYNSPLHF | TGTGCGCCGACAGGGAGCTCCTATAATTCACCCCTCCACTTT
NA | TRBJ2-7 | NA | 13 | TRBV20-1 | CSARDQWAYEQYF | TGCAGTGCTAGAGATCAATGGGCGTACGAGCAGTACTTC
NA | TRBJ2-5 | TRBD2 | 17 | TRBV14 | CAGSQPSGRATQETQYF | TGTGCCGGCAGCCAACCTAGCGGGAGGGCCACCCAAGAGACCCAGTACTTC
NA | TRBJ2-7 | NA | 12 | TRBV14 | CASSHSRYEQYF | TGTGCCAGCAGCCACAGCCGCTACGAGCAGTACTTC
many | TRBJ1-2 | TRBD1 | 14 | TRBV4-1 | CASSQVGQGVGYTF | TGCGCCAGCAGCCAAGTTGGACAGGGGGTTGGCTACACCTTC
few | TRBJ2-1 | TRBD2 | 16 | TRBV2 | CASSTFGLASHNEQFF | TGTGCCAGCAGTACCTTTGGACTAGCGAGTCACAATGAGCAGTTCTTC
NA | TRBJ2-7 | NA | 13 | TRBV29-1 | CSGKGGTVYEQYF | TGCAGCGGGAAAGGGGGAACAGTGTACGAGCAGTACTTC
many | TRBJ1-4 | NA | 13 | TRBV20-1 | CSVTSRGNEKLFF | TGCAGTGTTACCTCCAGGGGTAACGAAAAACTGTTTTTT
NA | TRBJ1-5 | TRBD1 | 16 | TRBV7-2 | CASSLVGTGSTQPQHF | TGTGCCAGCAGCTTAGTCGGGACAGGATCTACTCAGCCCCAGCATTTT
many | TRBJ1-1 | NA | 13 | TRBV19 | CASSTRGYYEAFF | TGTGCCAGTAGTACACGGGGGTATTATGAAGCTTTCTTT
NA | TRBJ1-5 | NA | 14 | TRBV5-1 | CASSFSTGNQPHHF | TGCGCCAGCAGCTTCAGCACGGGCAATCAGCCCCATCATTTT
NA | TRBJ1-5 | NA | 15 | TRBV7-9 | CASSYDGYSNQPQHF | TGTGCCAGCAGCTACGACGGATATAGCAATCAGCCCCAGCATTTT